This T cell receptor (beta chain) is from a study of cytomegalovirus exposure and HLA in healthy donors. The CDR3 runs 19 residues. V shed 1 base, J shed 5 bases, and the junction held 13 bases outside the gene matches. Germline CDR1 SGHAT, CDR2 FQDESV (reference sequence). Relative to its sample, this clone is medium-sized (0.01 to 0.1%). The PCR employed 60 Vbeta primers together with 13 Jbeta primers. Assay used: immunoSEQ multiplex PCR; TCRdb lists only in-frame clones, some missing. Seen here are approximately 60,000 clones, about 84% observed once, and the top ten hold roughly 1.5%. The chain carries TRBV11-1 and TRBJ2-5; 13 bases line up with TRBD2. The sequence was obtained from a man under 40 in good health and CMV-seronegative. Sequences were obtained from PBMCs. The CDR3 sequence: CASSLDPRRLAGGWETQYF. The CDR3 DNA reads TGTGCCAGCAGCTTAGACCCCCGGAGACTAGCGGGAGGATGGGAGACCCAGTACTTC.